The clone carrying this TCR beta chain has only a few counts. Its target is not known. The source of the sample is a study of identical twins. Overall study findings and caveats: Twins shared beta out-of-frame sequences in excess, but this excess was weaker. Abundant cord blood beta clonotypes carried fewer insertions; memory repertoires showed none.

Template switching created a universal primer site, and the cDNA included unique molecular identifiers. MiXCR, run by TCRdb on the 5' RACE reads, gives a single entry per CDR3 protein. The table lists under 250,000 distinct CDR3 sequences, about a tenth of them singletons. The CDR3 is 13 amino acids. Deletions cut 8 bases from V and 1 base from J, with 11 bases between. The TCR comes from a woman aged 18-35 years in good health. The specimen was memory (CD45RO+) T cells sorted from blood. The V gene is TRBV12-3 or TRBV12-4, the J gene TRBJ1-1; D gene unclear. CDR3 DNA sequence: TGTGCCAGCGGTTCATCAGAGAACACTGAAGCTTTCTTT. It yields the protein CASGSSENTEAFF.